These T cell receptor beta chains were read from a single sample in a study of human T cells and chemical hapten exposure. From the RACE reads, TCRdb called clonotypes with MiXCR, one entry per CDR3 protein. Here the sample spans some 50,000 distinct CDR3 sequences, over 7.5% being singletons. The sequencing here drew on whole blood, taken in connection with sensitization to the hapten diphenylcyclopropenone (DPC). All receptors derive from a woman in her 40s with alopecia areata. Some clones in this sample may be carry-over from other donors' samples. Both conserved end residues are part of each CDR3. The order of the fields is D gene, V gene, clone size, J gene, CDR3 protein, CDR3 DNA. The D gene is left open where the match is weak. Expanded clones get a size class; other rows say once, few or many, or leave the size out.

.	TRBV28	many	TRBJ1-1	CASSFSRGSAFF	TGTGCCAGCAGTTTTTCTCGGGGGTCGGCTTTCTTT
TRBD2	TRBV10-3	.	TRBJ2-4	CASGTSGGENIQYF	TGTGCCAGCGGGACTAGCGGGGGGGAAAACATTCAGTACTTC
.	TRBV4-3	many	TRBJ1-6	CASSQERASGAYNSPLHF	TGCGCCAGCAGCCAAGAGAGGGCATCTGGGGCATATAATTCACCCCTCCACTTT
.	TRBV4-2	many	TRBJ2-5	CASSQDGNQETQYF	TGTGCCAGCAGCCAAGACGGGAACCAAGAGACCCAGTACTTC
TRBD2	TRBV29-1	many	TRBJ2-5	CSAAGGWRGTKYQETQYF	TGCAGCGCCGCCGGGGGTTGGCGGGGGACGAAGTACCAAGAGACCCAGTACTTC
TRBD2	TRBV28	many	TRBJ2-3	CASSLTSGGRDTQYF	TGTGCCAGCAGCCTGACTAGCGGGGGGCGGGATACGCAGTATTTT
.	TRBV6-4	many	TRBJ2-2	CASSTGSFTGELFF	TGTGCCAGCAGCACCGGGAGCTTCACCGGGGAGCTGTTTTTT
.	TRBV7-2	.	TRBJ2-7	CASSRPGWEQYF	TGTGCCAGCAGCCGTCCAGGGTGGGAGCAGTACTTC
TRBD1	TRBV7-8	few	TRBJ1-4	CASSYRGVNEKLFF	TGTGCCAGCAGCTACAGGGGGGTTAATGAAAAACTGTTTTTT
TRBD1	TRBV6-5	many	TRBJ1-5	CASSYAGGSNQPQHF	TGTGCCAGCAGTTACGCAGGGGGCAGCAATCAGCCCCAGCATTTT
.	TRBV20-1	many	TRBJ1-5	CSASWGSGNQPQHF	TGCAGTGCTAGTTGGGGGAGCGGCAATCAGCCCCAGCATTTT
TRBD1	TRBV12-3/TRBV12-4	many	TRBJ2-1	CASSSWGTGAPWVQFF	TGTGCCAGCAGTTCCTGGGGGACAGGGGCACCCTGGGTGCAGTTCTTC
.	TRBV2	many	TRBJ1-1	CASSEMQGTNTEAFF	TGTGCCAGCAGTGAAATGCAGGGGACAAACACTGAAGCTTTCTTT
.	TRBV5-1	many	TRBJ2-5	CASSFLSSTRETQYF	TGCGCCAGCAGCTTCCTCTCCTCTACGCGGGAGACCCAGTACTTC
TRBD1	TRBV29-1	many	TRBJ2-7	CSVRGQGSSYEQYF	TGCAGCGTCAGGGGACAGGGGAGCTCCTACGAGCAGTACTTC
TRBD1	TRBV11-1	.	TRBJ1-2	CASSPRDRIPTAYTF	TGTGCCAGCAGCCCACGGGACAGGATTCCGACCGCCTACACCTTC
TRBD1	TRBV7-2	many	TRBJ2-7	CASSFAPGQTYEQYF	TGTGCCAGCAGCTTTGCTCCGGGACAGACTTACGAGCAGTACTTC
.	TRBV5-8	few	TRBJ2-4	CASSLDGGDIQYF	TGTGCCAGCAGCTTGGATGGAGGAGACATTCAGTACTTC
.	TRBV5-1	.	TRBJ1-2	CASRITGSDGYTF	TGCGCCAGCAGGATTACAGGGAGCGATGGCTACACCTTC
.	TRBV9	once	TRBJ2-2	CASSVVGTTGELFF	TGTGCCAGCAGCGTAGTAGGAACCACCGGGGAGCTGTTTTTT
.	TRBV3-1	few	TRBJ1-1	CASSTGKYTEAFF	TGTGCCAGCTCCACAGGGAAGTACACTGAAGCTTTCTTT
.	TRBV3-1	.	TRBJ2-7	CASSQDSHYEQYF	TGTGCCAGCAGCCAAGACTCCCACTACGAGCAGTACTTC
.	TRBV4-1	.	TRBJ2-7	CASSQDVDLPGYF	TGCGCCAGCAGCCAAGATGTGGACCTACCGGGCTACTTC
.	TRBV24-1	.	TRBJ1-4	CATSESRQASNEKLFF	TGTGCCACCTCCGAGAGTCGGCAGGCGTCGAATGAAAAACTGTTTTTT
.	TRBV13	few	TRBJ1-5	CASQRSAGSSNQPQHF	TGTGCCAGCCAGAGATCGGCCGGGTCCAGCAATCAGCCCCAGCATTTT
.	TRBV7-2	.	TRBJ2-3	CASSVFGGPPDTQYF	TGTGCCAGCAGCGTGTTCGGGGGGCCCCCAGATACGCAGTATTTT
.	TRBV6-6	many	TRBJ2-3	CASSTPVDTDTQYF	TGTGCCAGCAGTACCCCGGTCGACACAGATACGCAGTATTTT
TRBD2	TRBV30	many	TRBJ2-3	CAWRLSGGPDTQYF	TGTGCCTGGAGGCTTAGCGGGGGGCCGGATACGCAGTATTTT
.	TRBV7-2	.	TRBJ2-5	CASSPGPRGETQYF	TGTGCCAGCAGCCCGGGCCCCCGCGGAGAGACCCAGTACTTC
TRBD1	TRBV12-3/TRBV12-4	many	TRBJ2-1	CASRPTGGNEQFF	TGTGCCAGCAGGCCGACAGGGGGGAATGAGCAGTTCTTC
.	TRBV6-6	.	TRBJ1-2	CASSPNQGLRVNGYTF	TGTGCCAGCAGTCCAAATCAGGGTCTCCGTGTTAATGGCTACACCTTC
.	TRBV9	.	TRBJ2-1	CASSVAGRGDEQFF	TGTGCCAGCAGCGTAGCCGGACGGGGCGATGAGCAGTTCTTC
.	TRBV7-7	many	TRBJ2-2	CASSLATGRTGELFF	TGTGCCAGCAGCTTAGCGACAGGGAGGACCGGGGAGCTGTTTTTT
TRBD1	TRBV14	many	TRBJ2-7	CASSRGSLYEQYF	TGTGCCAGCTCCAGGGGGTCTCTCTACGAGCAGTACTTC
.	TRBV5-1	many	TRBJ1-1	CASTPSEGRGREAFF	TGCGCCAGCACACCCTCCGAAGGACGCGGTCGAGAAGCTTTCTTT
.	TRBV28	once	TRBJ1-1	CASTGGGSYTEAFF	TGTGCCAGCACCGGCGGGGGATCGTACACTGAAGCTTTCTTT
.	TRBV6-1	.	TRBJ1-2	CASSEVERVSDGYTF	TGTGCCAGCAGTGAAGTCGAAAGGGTTAGCGATGGCTACACCTTC
.	TRBV7-9	many	TRBJ2-1	CASSLALGGYNEQFF	TGTGCCAGCAGCTTAGCGCTCGGGGGCTACAATGAGCAGTTCTTC
.	TRBV5-5	many	TRBJ1-6	CASSLLPGGVNNSPLHF	TGTGCCAGCAGCTTGTTACCTGGAGGAGTAAATAATTCACCCCTCCACTTT
TRBD1	TRBV11-2	few	TRBJ2-7	CASSTTDRADEQYF	TGTGCCAGCAGCACCACCGACAGGGCCGACGAGCAGTACTTC
.	TRBV5-4	many	TRBJ2-1	CASSLGSTRGEQFF	TGTGCCAGCAGCTTGGGGTCTACCCGAGGTGAGCAGTTCTTC
.	TRBV7-8	many	TRBJ2-5	CASSLGQGETQYF	TGTGCCAGCAGCTTAGGGCAGGGAGAGACCCAGTACTTC
TRBD1	TRBV5-1	few	TRBJ2-6	CASSSFPRTGVSGANVLTF	TGCGCCAGCAGCTCCTTTCCCCGGACAGGGGTTTCTGGGGCCAACGTCCTGACTTTC
TRBD2	TRBV7-2	.	TRBJ2-3	CASSFLLAGGTDTQYF	TGTGCCAGCAGCTTCTTACTAGCGGGGGGGACAGATACGCAGTATTTT
TRBD1	TRBV7-9	many	TRBJ1-4	CASSSTRTGVNEKLFF	TGTGCCAGCAGCTCGACGCGGACAGGGGTTAATGAAAAACTGTTTTTT
.	TRBV19	few	TRBJ1-5	CASRADRHQPQHF	TGTGCCAGTAGAGCCGACAGGCATCAGCCCCAGCATTTT
.	TRBV28	many	TRBJ1-1	CASRSGRTGEAFF	TGTGCCAGCAGGTCCGGGAGAACAGGTGAAGCTTTCTTT
.	TRBV6-2/TRBV6-3	many	TRBJ1-5	CASSYGLTGHGQPQHF	TGTGCCAGCAGTTACGGACTAACGGGACACGGACAGCCCCAGCATTTT
TRBD1	TRBV20-1	.	TRBJ2-2	CSATGTANTGELFF	TGCAGTGCCACCGGGACAGCAAACACCGGGGAGCTGTTTTTT
.	TRBV4-2	.	TRBJ2-1	CASSHRDNKQFF	TGTGCCAGCAGCCACAGAGACAATAAGCAGTTCTTC
.	TRBV7-9	few	TRBJ1-1	CASSLDVTENTEAFF	TGTGCCAGCAGCCTAGACGTGACAGAGAACACTGAAGCTTTCTTT